These T cell receptor beta chains were read from a single sample in a study of blood T cell repertoires in COVID-19. Assay used: immunoSEQ multiplex PCR; TCRdb lists only in-frame clones, some missing. The sample includes some 200,000 clones, 70% to 90% of them seen just once. The sample was peripheral blood. The source is a man aged 45-65 years with COVID-19, enrolled during active disease. Each CDR3 is given with its conserved first and last residue. A clone size is listed for some rows: how often the clone was seen (once, few, many), or a class if it is expanded.

size: NA; V: TRBV29-1; J: TRBJ2-3; CDR3: CSVAPGGSADTQYF
size: NA; V: TRBV28; J: TRBJ2-7; CDR3: CASRVLSGVPYEQYF
size: NA; V: TRBV5-1; J: TRBJ1-2; CDR3: CASSGSGQGARGYTF
size: NA; V: TRBV27; J: TRBJ2-7; CDR3: CASSPRGPDYEQYF
size: NA; V: TRBV10-1; J: TRBJ2-1; CDR3: CASSDGQGRNEQFF
size: NA; V: TRBV12-3/TRBV12-4; J: TRBJ1-3; CDR3: CASSLQGNTIYF
size: NA; V: TRBV21-1; J: TRBJ2-7; CDR3: CASSTQGELFYEQYF
size: NA; V: TRBV11-3; J: TRBJ2-7; CDR3: CASSPSGQAKAYF
size: once; V: TRBV2; J: TRBJ1-1; CDR3: CASRGTANTEAFF
size: once; V: TRBV6-4; J: TRBJ2-2; CDR3: CASSPWSAGELFF
size: NA; V: TRBV18; J: TRBJ2-3; CDR3: CASSPQGTRSTDTQYF
size: NA; V: TRBV5-1; J: TRBJ2-3; CDR3: CASSSGTSGSPDTQYF
size: NA; V: TRBV5-6; J: TRBJ2-7; CDR3: CASRAPGVYEQYF
size: once; V: TRBV28; J: TRBJ1-3; CDR3: CASRSYSGNTIYF
size: NA; V: TRBV18; J: TRBJ2-5; CDR3: CASSPGLAGVETQYF
size: few; V: TRBV6-1; J: TRBJ2-7; CDR3: CASSEGLAGGPISYEQYF
size: once; V: TRBV18; J: TRBJ2-7; CDR3: CASSPGLAGVSYEQYF
size: NA; V: TRBV3-1/TRBV3-2; J: TRBJ2-1; CDR3: CASSQEGLAYEQFF
size: once; V: TRBV5-8; J: TRBJ2-1; CDR3: CASSWAIAGAGEQFF
size: once; V: TRBV19; J: TRBJ2-2; CDR3: CASMSVAGVTGELFF
size: NA; V: TRBV5-4; J: TRBJ2-3; CDR3: CASRSTSGMRTDTQYF
size: NA; V: TRBV5-6; J: TRBJ1-5; CDR3: CASSTQGYSNQPQHF
size: NA; V: TRBV19; J: TRBJ1-5; CDR3: CASSIDYQPQHF
size: NA; V: TRBV19; J: TRBJ1-2; CDR3: CASSPDRVDYGYTF